This T cell receptor (beta chain) was captured in a study of CD8 T cells in Susac syndrome. Trimming removed 2 bases from V and 1 base from J; junction bases left unmatched: 2. The V gene's germline CDR1 is SGHVS and CDR2 FQNEAQ. This CDR3 region has 15 residues. It was with random hexamers that 0.5 to 1 ug RNA was reverse transcribed. Coverage of TCR beta CDR3 amplification by immunoSEQ multiplex PCR extended to 54 Vbeta and 13 Jbeta. Each CDR3 protein is one row after TCRdb ran MiXCR on the immunoSEQ multiplex PCR reads. Of roughly 140,000 distinct CDR3 sequences in the sample, roughly 94% were seen once. Isolation of CD8+ and CD4+ T cells was performed negatively, whereas enrichment of TEMRA cells was done by FACS.

This sequence originates from a human donor with multiple sclerosis. The material sequenced was CD8+ T cells from PBMCs. This chain uses TRBV7-8 with TRBJ2-5; TRBD2 agrees at 9 bases. The CDR3 nucleotides are TGTGCCAGCAGCTTACTAGCGGGGACCCAAGAGACCCAGTACTTC. Its protein is CASSLLAGTQETQYF.